These 7 T cell receptor beta chains share one sample of origin, sequenced in a study of blood T cell repertoires in COVID-19 (dated by TCRdb to the early 2020s). Receptor libraries were prepared by the immunoSEQ multiplex PCR assay. TCRdb re-hosts the immuneACCESS table, in-frame sequences only. Its copies lack some clones; in the studies checked, an unresolved V gene accounts for under half of them, and the cause for the rest is not known. This sample is represented by more than 60,000 clones; 80% to 90% of them were singletons. Just under 4.5% of the sample is in the top ten clones. Sequencing used peripheral blood. The receptor source for this set is a man aged 45-65 years with active COVID-19.

V gene TRBV6-2 or TRBV6-3 combines with J gene TRBJ2-7, with 9 bases matching TRBD1. V lost 5 bases to trimming and J lost 10 bases; unmatched junction nucleotides: 18. This CDR3 has 16 amino acids. Germline CDR1 is MNHEY and CDR2 is SVGEGT. CDR3 region: CASSIPRTGDTQPQYF. The CDR3 region has the DNA TGTGCCAGCAGTATACCGCGGACAGGGGATACCCAGCCTCAGTACTTC.

This clone occurred a few times. The chain employs TRBV7-9 and TRBJ2-7; 10 nucleotides align to TRBD2. V was clipped by 5 bases and J by 3 bases; unmatched bases: 4. CDR3 length: 14 amino acids. CDR1 is SEHNR and CDR2 is FQNEAQ in the germline V gene (reference sequence). CDR3 DNA sequence: TGTGCCAGCAGCCTCAGGACTAGCGGCTACGAGCAGTACTTC. Its protein is CASSLRTSGYEQYF.

V and J are TRBV7-2 and TRBJ1-1; weak D call: TRBD1 (5 bases). This CDR3 is 14 amino acids long. The V end was cut by 3 bases, the J end by 4 bases, with 12 bases between. CDR1 is SGHTA and CDR2 is FQGNSA in the germline V gene. The CDR3 protein is CASSFTGGGTEAFF. The CDR3 DNA reads as TGTGCCAGCAGCTTTACAGGCGGGGGCACTGAAGCTTTCTTT.

The chain uses TRBV3-1 (or the pseudogene TRBV3-2) and TRBJ1-1; D is unclear. CDR3 length equals 14 residues. Germline V gives CDR1 LGHDT, CDR2 YNNKEL (reference sequence). Trimming removed 1 base at V and 0 bases at J, with 6 bases between. CDR3 amino acids: CASSQGHLNTEAFF. The CDR3 nucleotides read TGTGCCAGCAGCCAAGGACACTTGAACACTGAAGCTTTCTTT.

This chain links TRBV6-1 with TRBJ1-6; 7 bases are shared with TRBD1. The germline CDR1 and CDR2 sequences are MNHNS and SASEGT. V trimming: 5 bases; J trimming: 7 bases; junction bases outside the gene matches: 8. CDR3 length: 15 amino acids. The CDR3 reads CASSSDRVINSPLHF. DNA of the CDR3: TGTGCCAGCAGTTCCGACAGGGTTATCAATTCACCCCTCCACTTT.

The chain employs TRBV15 and TRBJ2-1, with D possibly being TRBD1 (6 bases). The V gene's germline CDR1 is LNHNV and CDR2 YYDKDF (reference sequence). The length of the CDR3 is 14 residues. The V end lost 3 bases, the J end lost 7 bases, and 13 bases lay between the germline ends. DNA for the CDR3: TGTGCCACCAGCAGTCCAGGGGAATGGAATGAGCAGTTCTTC. It codes for CATSSPGEWNEQFF.

V usage is TRBV4-3 and J usage is TRBJ1-5; TRBD1 matches at 7 bases. This CDR3 spans 15 amino acids. V lost 0 bases, J lost 7 bases, and 6 bases stayed unmatched. CDR1 is LGHNA, CDR2 YSLEER, per germline. The CDR3 region has the DNA TGCGCCAGCAGCCAAGATCGGGGGACAGTGCAGCCCCAGCATTTT. It is translated as CASSQDRGTVQPQHF.